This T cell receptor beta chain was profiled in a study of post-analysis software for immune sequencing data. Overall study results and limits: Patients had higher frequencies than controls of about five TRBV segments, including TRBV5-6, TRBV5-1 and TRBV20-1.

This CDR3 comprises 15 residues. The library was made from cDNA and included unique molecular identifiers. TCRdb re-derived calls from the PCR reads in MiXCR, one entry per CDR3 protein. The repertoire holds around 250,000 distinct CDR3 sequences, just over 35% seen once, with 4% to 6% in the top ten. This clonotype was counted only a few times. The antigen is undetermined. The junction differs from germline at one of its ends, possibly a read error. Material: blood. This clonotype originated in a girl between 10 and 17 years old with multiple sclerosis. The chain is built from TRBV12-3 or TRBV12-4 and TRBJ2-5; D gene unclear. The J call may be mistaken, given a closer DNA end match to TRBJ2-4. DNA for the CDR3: TGTGTCAGCAGCTCCCTTTTGACCGCCAAAAACATTCAGTACTTC. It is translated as CVSSSLLTAKNIQYF.